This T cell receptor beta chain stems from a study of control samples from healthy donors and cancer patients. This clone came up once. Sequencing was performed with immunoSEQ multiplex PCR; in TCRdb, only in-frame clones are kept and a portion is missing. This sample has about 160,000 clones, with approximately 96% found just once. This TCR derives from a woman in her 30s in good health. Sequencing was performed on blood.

CDR3 amino acids: CASSLETGGVKTQYF. For the CDR3, the DNA is TGTGCCAGCAGTTTAGAGACAGGGGGCGTGAAGACCCAGTACTTC. The rearrangement uses TRBV27 and TRBJ2-5; 10 bases are a match to TRBD1. Germline trimming cut 2 bases from V and 6 bases from J; bases unmatched to any gene: 6. The CDR3 consists of 15 residues. Germline lookup yields CDR1 MNHEY and CDR2 SMNVEV (reference sequence).